The rows below give T cell receptor beta chains drawn from one sample of a study of T cell responses to AZD1222 COVID-19 vaccine. The method was immunoSEQ multiplex PCR; TCRdb's version includes in-frame clones alone and lacks a portion of them. The data contain 120,000 or so clones, more than 85% of them singletons. This sample comprised peripheral blood, obtained on day 0 of MenACWY control vaccination. The origin of the receptors is an adult in good health. CDR3s include the opening cysteine and the closing phenylalanine or tryptophan. Fields, in order: CDR3 length, V gene, D gene, clone size, J gene, CDR3 DNA, CDR3 protein. The D gene is left open where the match is weak. Size tells how often a clone was seen (once, few, many) or the class of an expanded clone, and some rows leave it out.

>14|TRBV20-1|-|-|TRBJ2-1
TGCAGTACTAGTAGTAGGGACTCCTACAATGAGCAGTTCTTC
CSTSSRDSYNEQFF
>13|TRBV19|-|-|TRBJ1-2
TGTGCCAGTAGATCTGGGCAGGGGAGTGGCTACACCTTC
CASRSGQGSGYTF
>15|TRBV10-3|TRBD1|-|TRBJ2-1
TGTGCCACCGGCCCCGGGACAGAGATCTACAATGAGCAGTTCTTC
CATGPGTEIYNEQFF
>13|TRBV10-3|-|-|TRBJ2-4
TGTGCCATCAGTCCCGGAGTGCGAAACATTCAGTACTTC
CAISPGVRNIQYF
>15|TRBV6-4|TRBD2|-|TRBJ2-3
TGTGCCAGCAGTCCGACTAGCGGGACGACAGATACGCAGTATTTT
CASSPTSGTTDTQYF
>15|TRBV6-2/TRBV6-3|TRBD2|-|TRBJ2-1
TGTGCCAGCAGTTCTAGCGGGAGTGGGAACAATGAGCAGTTCTTC
CASSSSGSGNNEQFF
>15|TRBV11-2|-|-|TRBJ2-1
TGTGCCAGCAGCTTTGGACGGGCGGCATACAATGAGCAGTTCTTC
CASSFGRAAYNEQFF
>12|TRBV29-1|TRBD1|-|TRBJ1-2
TGCAGCGTTACCCGGGACAGGAGTGGCTACACCTTC
CSVTRDRSGYTF
>15|TRBV29-1|-|-|TRBJ2-2
TGCAGCGTCCGACCTCGGGGGGCAGACACCGGGGAGCTGTTTTTT
CSVRPRGADTGELFF
>14|TRBV5-1|-|-|TRBJ2-1
TGCGCCAGCAGCGCGGGACAGCTTTACAATGAGCAGTTCTTC
CASSAGQLYNEQFF
>18|TRBV6-4|-|-|TRBJ1-1
TGTGCCAGCAGTGACCCGTATTTGGACGGAAACATGAACACTGAAGCTTTCTTT
CASSDPYLDGNMNTEAFF
>15|TRBV5-1|TRBD1|-|TRBJ2-7
TGCGCCAGCAGCTTGGGGGACAGGGACTCCTACGAGCAGTACTTC
CASSLGDRDSYEQYF
>16|TRBV7-3|TRBD2|few|TRBJ2-7
TGTGCCAGCAGCTCCGGGACCGGGACTAGCGGCTACGAGCAGTACTTC
CASSSGTGTSGYEQYF
>15|TRBV4-1|-|-|TRBJ2-1
TGCGCCAGCAGCCTCCACCCACACAGCTACAATGAGCAGTTCTTC
CASSLHPHSYNEQFF
>16|TRBV27|-|-|TRBJ2-3
TGTGCCAGCAGTGATGGACTGGATTTTTCCCCGGGTACGCAGTATTTT
CASSDGLDFSPGTQYF
>12|TRBV11-3|-|-|TRBJ2-7
TGTGCCAGCAGCGCCCTGGCCTACGAGCAGTACTTC
CASSALAYEQYF
>14|TRBV11-3|TRBD2|-|TRBJ2-5
TGTGCCAGCAGCTCCTCTAGCGGGATAGAGACCCAGTACTTC
CASSSSSGIETQYF
>15|TRBV27|TRBD1|-|TRBJ1-6
TGTGCCACCCGAGAAGGGACAGCATATAATTCACCCCTCCACTTT
CATREGTAYNSPLHF
>17|TRBV11-2|TRBD1|-|TRBJ2-7
TGTGCCAGCAGCTTAGTAGGGAGAACAGGGGCGCCCTACGAGCAGTACTTC
CASSLVGRTGAPYEQYF
>15|TRBV24-1|TRBD1|-|TRBJ2-3
TGTGCCACCAGTGATCGGGGACAGGGAACAGATACGCAGTATTTT
CATSDRGQGTDTQYF
>13|TRBV2|-|-|TRBJ1-4
TGTGCCAGCAGGACAGAAGTTAATGAAAAACTGTTTTTT
CASRTEVNEKLFF
>12|TRBV12-3/TRBV12-4|-|-|TRBJ2-1
TGTGCCAGCAGAAACCGGGACAATGAGCAGTTCTTC
CASRNRDNEQFF
>15|TRBV21-1|-|-|TRBJ1-5
TGTGCCAGTTTCGGGGCACCTTATAGCAATCAGCCCCAGCATTTT
CASFGAPYSNQPQHF
>13|TRBV7-8|-|-|TRBJ1-5
TGTGCCAGCAGCTTAGGGGAGATCGAGCCCCAGCATTTT
CASSLGEIEPQHF
>14|TRBV6-2/TRBV6-3|-|-|TRBJ1-5
TGTGCCAGCAGTACACAGGGAAATGGGCAGCCCCAGCATTTT
CASSTQGNGQPQHF
>14|TRBV7-2|-|-|TRBJ1-3
TGTGCCAGCAGCATCGGACAGCTTGGAAACACCATATATTTT
CASSIGQLGNTIYF
>13|TRBV6-5|-|-|TRBJ1-1
TGTGCCAGCCGCCGGGGGCTGGGCACTGAAGCTTTCTTT
CASRRGLGTEAFF
>15|TRBV11-3|-|-|TRBJ2-7
TGTGCCAGCAGCTTATCTGGGACGGGATCCTACGAGCAGTACTTC
CASSLSGTGSYEQYF
>12|TRBV6-5|-|-|TRBJ2-7
TGTGCCAGCGGCCGGGACGGGGACGAGCAGTACTTC
CASGRDGDEQYF
>12|TRBV3-1/TRBV3-2|-|-|TRBJ2-1
TGTGCCAGCAGCCACTTAAACAATGAGCAGTTCTTC
CASSHLNNEQFF
>16|TRBV10-3|-|once|TRBJ2-5
TGTGCCATCAGTGAGACCGGGACTTCACTTGGGGAGACCCAGTACTTC
CAISETGTSLGETQYF
>16|TRBV7-9|TRBD2|-|TRBJ2-3
TGTGCCAGCAGCTTAGGACTAGCGGGAGACTCAGATACGCAGTATTTT
CASSLGLAGDSDTQYF
>18|TRBV10-3|TRBD1|-|TRBJ1-4
TGTGCCATCAGTCCGGGACAGGGCCGGGGCGTTACTAATGAAAAACTGTTTTTT
CAISPGQGRGVTNEKLFF
>20|TRBV4-1|-|once|TRBJ2-6
TGCGCCAGCAGCCGGGGGGCCCTAGGGGACCTCAGCTCTGGGGCCAACGTCCTGACTTTC
CASSRGALGDLSSGANVLTF
>18|TRBV4-3|TRBD2|once|TRBJ2-3
TGCGCCAGCAGCCAAGGGGCGGCGGGAGCGGCGAGCACAGATACGCAGTATTTT
CASSQGAAGAASTDTQYF
>14|TRBV6-5|TRBD1|few|TRBJ1-2
TGTGCCAGCAGCTCAGGGACAGGGATGGTAGGCTACACCTTC
CASSSGTGMVGYTF
>15|TRBV7-8|-|-|TRBJ1-5
TGTGCCAGCAGTCCGAAGCCTGGGGGCAATCAGCCCCAGCATTTT
CASSPKPGGNQPQHF
>13|TRBV11-3|-|-|TRBJ2-1
TGTGCCAGCAGCCGCAGACTAGAGGCTGAGCAGTTCTTC
CASSRRLEAEQFF
>15|TRBV21-1|-|-|TRBJ2-1
TGTGCCAGCAGCAAGAGGAGGGCTAGCGTATGTGAGCAGTTCTTC
CASSKRRASVCEQFF
>15|TRBV4-1|TRBD1|-|TRBJ1-1
TGCGCCAGCAGCCAAGTCGGGACAGGGAACACTGAAGCTTTCTTT
CASSQVGTGNTEAFF
>14|TRBV29-1|TRBD2|-|TRBJ2-1
TGCAGCGTTGTAAGGCGGGAGACTAACAATGAGCAGTTCTTC
CSVVRRETNNEQFF
>18|TRBV11-3|TRBD2|-|TRBJ2-1
TGTGCCAGCAGCTTAGATTGGGGGGGGACTAGCCAATACAATGAGCAGTTCTTC
CASSLDWGGTSQYNEQFF
>15|TRBV18|-|-|TRBJ1-1
TGTGCCAGCTCACCACCGAGGGGATGGGACACTGAAGCTTTCTTT
CASSPPRGWDTEAFF
>12|TRBV2|-|-|TRBJ1-1
TGTGCCAGCAATCGGGGGGGCACTGAAGCTTTCTTT
CASNRGGTEAFF
>18|TRBV10-1|-|-|TRBJ2-7
TGCGCCAGCAGTGAGTCGATTACCTCCGGGACCTCCACCTACGAGCAGTACTTC
CASSESITSGTSTYEQYF
>12|TRBV9|-|-|TRBJ1-6
TGTGCCAGCAGCGCCAATAATTCACCCCTCCACTTT
CASSANNSPLHF
>16|TRBV19|TRBD2|-|TRBJ2-1
TGTGCCAGTACCCCCAGGCTAGCGGGGCTGTTCAATGAGCAGTTCTTC
CASTPRLAGLFNEQFF
>11|TRBV25-1|TRBD2|-|TRBJ2-1
TGTGCCAGCACCCTTGGGGGACTACGGTTCTTC
CASTLGGLRFF
>12|TRBV7-9|-|-|TRBJ2-1
TGTGCCAGCAGCTTCCTCTGGGGTGAGCAGTTCTTC
CASSFLWGEQFF
>15|TRBV5-4|-|-|TRBJ1-1
TGTGCCAGCAGCTTGGGAGGGGCGTATATGACTGAAGCTTTCTTT
CASSLGGAYMTEAFF
>12|TRBV14|-|-|TRBJ1-1
TGTGCCAGCAGCCCTGGGGTTGGGGAGGCTTTCTTT
CASSPGVGEAFF
>14|TRBV10-3|-|once|TRBJ2-2
TGTGCCATCAGTGAGTCCTCCCCCGGCGGGGAGCTGTTTTTT
CAISESSPGGELFF
>14|TRBV7-9|-|-|TRBJ1-2
TGTGCCAGCAGCCGAGGAGTGTCGGACTATGGCTACACCTTC
CASSRGVSDYGYTF
>14|TRBV14|-|once|TRBJ2-7
TGTGCCAGCAGCCTCCGGGACGGGCCCTACGAGCAGTACTTC
CASSLRDGPYEQYF
>16|TRBV3-1/TRBV3-2|-|-|TRBJ1-2
TGTGCCAGCAGCCTGACCCCAACCCAGGGTAACTATGGCTACACCTTC
CASSLTPTQGNYGYTF
>17|TRBV21-1|-|-|TRBJ1-5
TGTGCCAGCAGCAAAGTGTGGGGACACACTCTAGATCAGCCCCAGCATTTT
CASSKVWGHTLDQPQHF
>18|TRBV7-9|TRBD2|-|TRBJ2-1
TGTGCCAGCAGCACATCCGGGACTAGCGGGAGCTCCTACAATGAGCAGTTCTTC
CASSTSGTSGSSYNEQFF